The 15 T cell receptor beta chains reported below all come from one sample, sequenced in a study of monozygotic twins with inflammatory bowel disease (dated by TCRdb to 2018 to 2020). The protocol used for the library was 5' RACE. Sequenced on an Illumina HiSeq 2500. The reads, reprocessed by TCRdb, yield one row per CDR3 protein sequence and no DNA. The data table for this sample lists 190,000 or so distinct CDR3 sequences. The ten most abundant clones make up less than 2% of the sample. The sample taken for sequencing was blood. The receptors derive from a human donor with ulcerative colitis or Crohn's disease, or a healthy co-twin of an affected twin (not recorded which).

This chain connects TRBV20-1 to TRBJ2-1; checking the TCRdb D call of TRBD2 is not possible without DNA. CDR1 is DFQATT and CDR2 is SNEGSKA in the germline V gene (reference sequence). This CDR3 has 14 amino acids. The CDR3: CSARGTSNLYEQFF.

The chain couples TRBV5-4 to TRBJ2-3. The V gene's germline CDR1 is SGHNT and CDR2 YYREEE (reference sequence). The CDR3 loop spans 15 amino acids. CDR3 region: CASSLDRYSTDTQYF.

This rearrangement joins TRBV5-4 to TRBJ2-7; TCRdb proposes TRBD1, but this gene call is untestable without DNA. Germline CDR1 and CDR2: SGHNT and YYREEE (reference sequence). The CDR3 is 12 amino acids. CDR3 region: CASSYGGNEQYF. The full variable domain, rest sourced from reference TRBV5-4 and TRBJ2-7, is ETGVTQSPTHLIKTRGQQVTLRCSSQSGHNTVSWYQQALGQGPQFIFQYYREEENGRGNFPPRFSGLQFPNYSSELNVNALELDDSALYLCASSYGGNEQYFGPGTRLTVT.

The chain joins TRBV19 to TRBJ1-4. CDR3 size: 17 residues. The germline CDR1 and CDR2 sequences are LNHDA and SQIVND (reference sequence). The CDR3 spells CASSIMLDTSTNEKLFF. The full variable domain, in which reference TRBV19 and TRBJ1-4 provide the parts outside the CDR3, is DGGITQSPKYLFRKEGQNVTLSCEQNLNHDAMYWYRQDPGQGLRLIYYSQIVNDFQKGDIAEGYSVSREKKESFPLTVTSAQKNPTAFYLCASSIMLDTSTNEKLFFGSGTQLSVL.

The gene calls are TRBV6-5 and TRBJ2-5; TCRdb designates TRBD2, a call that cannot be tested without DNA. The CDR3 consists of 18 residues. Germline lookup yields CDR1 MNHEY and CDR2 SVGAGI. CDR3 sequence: CASSYAIGGLAGGETQYF.

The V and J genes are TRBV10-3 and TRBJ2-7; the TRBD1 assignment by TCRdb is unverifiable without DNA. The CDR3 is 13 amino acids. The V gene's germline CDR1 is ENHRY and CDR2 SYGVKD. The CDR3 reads CAVLSTGLLEQYF.

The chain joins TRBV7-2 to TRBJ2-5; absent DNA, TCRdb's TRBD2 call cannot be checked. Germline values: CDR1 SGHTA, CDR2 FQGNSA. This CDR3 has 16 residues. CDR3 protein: CASSLGVGPSGETQYF.

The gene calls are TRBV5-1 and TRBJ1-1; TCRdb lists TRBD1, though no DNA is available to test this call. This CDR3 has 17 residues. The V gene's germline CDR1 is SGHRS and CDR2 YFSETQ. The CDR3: CASSQTRTGLVRTEAFF.

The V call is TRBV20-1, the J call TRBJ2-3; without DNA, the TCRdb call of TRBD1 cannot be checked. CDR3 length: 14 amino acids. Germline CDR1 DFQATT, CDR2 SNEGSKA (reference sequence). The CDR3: CSATPDGRADTQYF.

This chain's CDR3 is CASSLEGYRGYTF. This chain joins TRBV12-3 or TRBV12-4 and TRBJ1-2. The CDR3 consists of 13 residues.

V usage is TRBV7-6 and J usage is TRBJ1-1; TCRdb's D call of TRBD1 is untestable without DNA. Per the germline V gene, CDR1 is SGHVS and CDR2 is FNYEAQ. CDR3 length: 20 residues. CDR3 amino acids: CASSPPPRDREITNFLEAFF.

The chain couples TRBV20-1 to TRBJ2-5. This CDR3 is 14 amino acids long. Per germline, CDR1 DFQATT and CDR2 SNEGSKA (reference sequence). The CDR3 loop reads CSARDVRQKETQYF.

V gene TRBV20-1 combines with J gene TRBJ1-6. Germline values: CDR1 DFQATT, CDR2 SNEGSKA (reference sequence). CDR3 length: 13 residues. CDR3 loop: CSAPSSYNSPLHF.

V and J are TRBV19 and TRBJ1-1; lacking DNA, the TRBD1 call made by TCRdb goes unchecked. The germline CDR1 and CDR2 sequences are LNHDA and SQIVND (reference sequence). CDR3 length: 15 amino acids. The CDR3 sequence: CASSRYRGLGTEAFF.

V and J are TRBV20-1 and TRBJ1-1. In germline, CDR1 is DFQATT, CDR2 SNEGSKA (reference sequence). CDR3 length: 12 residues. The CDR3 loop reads CSATPWDTEAFF.